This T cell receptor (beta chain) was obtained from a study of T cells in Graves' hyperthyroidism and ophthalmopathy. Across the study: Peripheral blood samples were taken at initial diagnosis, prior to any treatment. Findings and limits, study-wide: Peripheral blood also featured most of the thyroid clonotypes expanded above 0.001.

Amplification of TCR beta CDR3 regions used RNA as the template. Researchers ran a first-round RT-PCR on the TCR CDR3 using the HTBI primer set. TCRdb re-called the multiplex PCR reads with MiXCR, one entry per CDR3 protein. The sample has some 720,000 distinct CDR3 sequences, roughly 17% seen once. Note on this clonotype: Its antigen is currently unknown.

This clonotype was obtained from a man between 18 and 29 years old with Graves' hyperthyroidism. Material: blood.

The CDR3 DNA reads as TGTGCCAGCAGCCTGTGGGCAGGGGCCTCCTACGAGCAGTACTTC. It translates to CASSLWAGASYEQYF. The chain carries TRBV12-3 or TRBV12-4 and TRBJ2-7; D might be TRBD1 (6 bases). The CDR3 runs to 15 residues. With 6 bases removed from V and 0 bases from J, the gap between germline ends came to 15 bases.